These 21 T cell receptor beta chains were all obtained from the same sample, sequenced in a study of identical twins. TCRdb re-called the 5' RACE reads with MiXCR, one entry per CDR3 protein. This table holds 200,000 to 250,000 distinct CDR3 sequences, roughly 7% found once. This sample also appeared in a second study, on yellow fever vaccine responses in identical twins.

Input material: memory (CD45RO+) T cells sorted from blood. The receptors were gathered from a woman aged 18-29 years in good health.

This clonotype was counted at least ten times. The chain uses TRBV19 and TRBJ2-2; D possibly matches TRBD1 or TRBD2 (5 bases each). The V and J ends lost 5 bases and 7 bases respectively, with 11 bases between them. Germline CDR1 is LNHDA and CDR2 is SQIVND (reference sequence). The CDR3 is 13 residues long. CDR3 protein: CASSGTARGELFF. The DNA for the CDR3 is TGTGCCAGTAGTGGGACCGCCCGCGGGGAGCTGTTTTTT.

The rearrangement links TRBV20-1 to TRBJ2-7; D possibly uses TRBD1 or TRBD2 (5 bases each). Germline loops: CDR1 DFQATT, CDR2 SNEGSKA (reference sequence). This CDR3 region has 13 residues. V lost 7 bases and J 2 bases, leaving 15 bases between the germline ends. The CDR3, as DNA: TGCAGTGTAGAGGGGCGAGGCACCTACGAGCAGTACTTC. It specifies CSVEGRGTYEQYF.

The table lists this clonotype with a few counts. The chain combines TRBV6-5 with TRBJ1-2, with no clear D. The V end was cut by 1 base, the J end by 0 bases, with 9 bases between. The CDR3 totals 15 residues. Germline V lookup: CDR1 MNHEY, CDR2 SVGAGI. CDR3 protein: CASSYLAAPNYGYTF. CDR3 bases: TGTGCCAGCAGTTACTTGGCAGCACCTAACTATGGCTACACCTTC.

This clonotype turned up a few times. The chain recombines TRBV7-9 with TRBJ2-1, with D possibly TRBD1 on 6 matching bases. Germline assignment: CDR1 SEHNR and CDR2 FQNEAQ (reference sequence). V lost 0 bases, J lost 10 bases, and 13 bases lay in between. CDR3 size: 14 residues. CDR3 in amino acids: CASSLAQGLYEQFF. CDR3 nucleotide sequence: TGTGCCAGCAGCTTAGCGCAGGGGCTGTACGAGCAGTTCTTC.

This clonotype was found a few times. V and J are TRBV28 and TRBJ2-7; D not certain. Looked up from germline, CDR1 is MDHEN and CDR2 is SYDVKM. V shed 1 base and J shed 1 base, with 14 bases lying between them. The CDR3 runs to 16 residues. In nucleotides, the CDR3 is TGTGCCAGCAGTTTATCAGGTGCTCGGCGGTCCTACGAGCAGTACTTC. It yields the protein CASSLSGARRSYEQYF.

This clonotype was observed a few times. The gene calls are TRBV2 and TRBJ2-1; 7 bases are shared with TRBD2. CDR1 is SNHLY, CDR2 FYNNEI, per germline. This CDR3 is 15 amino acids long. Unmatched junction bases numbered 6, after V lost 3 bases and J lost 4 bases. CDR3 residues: CASSDIGRTYNEQFF. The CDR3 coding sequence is TGTGCCAGCAGTGATATCGGGAGGACGTACAATGAGCAGTTCTTC.

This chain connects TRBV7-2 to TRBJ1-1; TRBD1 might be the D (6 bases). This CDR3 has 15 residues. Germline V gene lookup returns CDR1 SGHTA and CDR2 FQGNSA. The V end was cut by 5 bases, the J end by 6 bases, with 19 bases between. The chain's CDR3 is CASSPNVRGRAEAFF. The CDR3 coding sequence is TGTGCCAGCAGCCCAAATGTCAGGGGACGGGCTGAAGCTTTCTTT.

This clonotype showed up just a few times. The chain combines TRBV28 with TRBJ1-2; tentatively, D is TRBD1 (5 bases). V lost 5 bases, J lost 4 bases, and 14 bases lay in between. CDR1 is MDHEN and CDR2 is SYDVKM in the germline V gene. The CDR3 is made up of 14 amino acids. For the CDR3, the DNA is TGTGCCAGCAGTGGGACGACGGGGTCCTATGGCTACACCTTC. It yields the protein CASSGTTGSYGYTF.

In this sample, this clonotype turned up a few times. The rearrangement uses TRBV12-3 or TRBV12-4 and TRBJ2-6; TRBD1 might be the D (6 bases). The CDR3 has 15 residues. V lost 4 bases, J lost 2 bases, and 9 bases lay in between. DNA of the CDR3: TGTGCCAGCAGTTGGAAGGGGGCTGGGGCCAACGTCCTGACTTTC. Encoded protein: CASSWKGAGANVLTF.

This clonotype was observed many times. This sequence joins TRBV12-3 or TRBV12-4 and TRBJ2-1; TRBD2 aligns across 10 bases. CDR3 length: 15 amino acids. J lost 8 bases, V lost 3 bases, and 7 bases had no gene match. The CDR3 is CASSFWGLAGDEQFF. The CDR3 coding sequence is TGTGCCAGCAGTTTTTGGGGTCTAGCGGGAGATGAGCAGTTCTTC.

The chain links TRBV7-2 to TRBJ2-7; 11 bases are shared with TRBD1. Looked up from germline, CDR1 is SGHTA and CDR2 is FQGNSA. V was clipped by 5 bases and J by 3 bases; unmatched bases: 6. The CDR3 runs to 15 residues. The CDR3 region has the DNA TGTGCCAGCAGCCCGGACAGGGGGCCCTACTACGAGCAGTACTTC. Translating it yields CASSPDRGPYYEQYF.

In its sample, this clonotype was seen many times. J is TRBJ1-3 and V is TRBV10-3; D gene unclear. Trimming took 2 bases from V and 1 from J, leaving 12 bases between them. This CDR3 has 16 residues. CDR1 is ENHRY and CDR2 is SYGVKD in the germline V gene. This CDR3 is CAISEPGRSSGNTIYF. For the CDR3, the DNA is TGTGCCATCAGTGAGCCTGGACGTTCGTCTGGAAACACCATATATTTT.

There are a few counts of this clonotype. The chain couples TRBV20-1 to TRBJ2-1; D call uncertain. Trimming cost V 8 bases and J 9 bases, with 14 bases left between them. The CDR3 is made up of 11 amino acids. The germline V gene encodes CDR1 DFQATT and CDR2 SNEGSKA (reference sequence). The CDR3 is CSIAPTGEQFF. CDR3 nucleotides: TGCAGTATTGCCCCAACGGGTGAGCAGTTCTTC.

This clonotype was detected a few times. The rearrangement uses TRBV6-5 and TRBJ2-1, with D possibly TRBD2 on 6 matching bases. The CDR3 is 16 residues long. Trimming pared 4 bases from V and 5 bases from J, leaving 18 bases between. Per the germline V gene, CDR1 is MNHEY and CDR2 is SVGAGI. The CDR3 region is CASSSPLGLYNNEQFF. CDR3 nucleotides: TGTGCCAGCAGTTCCCCCCTAGGACTATACAACAATGAGCAGTTCTTC.

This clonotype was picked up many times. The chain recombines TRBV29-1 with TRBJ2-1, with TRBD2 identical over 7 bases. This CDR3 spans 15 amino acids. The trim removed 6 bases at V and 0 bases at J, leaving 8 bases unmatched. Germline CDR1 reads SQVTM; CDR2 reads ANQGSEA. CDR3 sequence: CSVRGGSYSYNEQFF. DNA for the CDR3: TGCAGCGTGAGGGGAGGGTCCTACTCCTACAATGAGCAGTTCTTC.

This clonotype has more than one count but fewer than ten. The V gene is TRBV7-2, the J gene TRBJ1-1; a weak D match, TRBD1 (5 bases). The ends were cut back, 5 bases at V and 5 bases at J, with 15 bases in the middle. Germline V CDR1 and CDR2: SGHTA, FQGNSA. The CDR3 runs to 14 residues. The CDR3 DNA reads TGTGCCAGCAGCCCTAGTAACAGGTGGACTGAAGCTTTCTTT. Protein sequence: CASSPSNRWTEAFF.

The CDR3 nucleotides are TGTGCCAGCAGTAACATCGGGACTAGCGGGGATGGCAATGAGCAGTTCTTC. Protein product: CASSNIGTSGDGNEQFF. This chain links TRBV28 with TRBJ2-1, with TRBD2 matching over 13 bases. V gave up 5 bases and J gave up 6 bases; unmatched junction bases: 10. The V gene's germline CDR1 is MDHEN and CDR2 SYDVKM. The CDR3 spans 17 residues.

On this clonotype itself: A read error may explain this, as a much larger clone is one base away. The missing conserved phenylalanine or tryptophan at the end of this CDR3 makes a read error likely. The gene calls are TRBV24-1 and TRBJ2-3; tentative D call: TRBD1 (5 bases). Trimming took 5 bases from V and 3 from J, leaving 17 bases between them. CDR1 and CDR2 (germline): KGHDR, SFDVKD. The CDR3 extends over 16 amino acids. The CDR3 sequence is CATSGAVGPWTDTQYL. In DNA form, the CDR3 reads TGTGCCACCAGTGGGGCCGTGGGGCCGTGGACAGATACGCAGTATCTT.

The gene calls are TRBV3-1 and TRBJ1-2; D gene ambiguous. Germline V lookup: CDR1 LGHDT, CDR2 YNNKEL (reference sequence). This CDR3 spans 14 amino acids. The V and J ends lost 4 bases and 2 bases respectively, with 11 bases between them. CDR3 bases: TGTGCCAGCAGCCGATCGGCGGAAAACTATGGCTACACCTTC. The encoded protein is CASSRSAENYGYTF.

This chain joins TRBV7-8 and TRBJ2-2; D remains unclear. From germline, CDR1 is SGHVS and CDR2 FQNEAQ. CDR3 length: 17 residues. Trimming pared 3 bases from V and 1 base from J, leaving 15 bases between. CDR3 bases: TGTGCCAGCAGCTTCGCCGCCACTAACCAGAACACCGGGGAGCTGTTTTTT. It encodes CASSFAATNQNTGELFF.

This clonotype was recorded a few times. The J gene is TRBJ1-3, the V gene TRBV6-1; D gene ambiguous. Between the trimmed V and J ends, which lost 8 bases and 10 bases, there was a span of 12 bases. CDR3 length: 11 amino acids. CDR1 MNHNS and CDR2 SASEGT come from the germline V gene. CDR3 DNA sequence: TGTGCCAGCGACCGCATAGGAACCATATATTTT. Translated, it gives CASDRIGTIYF.